This TCR beta chain was recorded in a study of spatial heterogeneity in lung cancer. TCRdb reprocessed the 5' RACE reads with MiXCR, giving one entry per CDR3 protein. The sample has about 95,000 distinct CDR3 sequences; around 10% are singletons. This clonotype occurred many times. The germline CDR1 and CDR2 sequences are LNHDA and SQIVND (reference sequence). V was clipped by 3 bases and J by 0 bases, with 5 bases between them. The CDR3 extends over 13 amino acids. Stated time point: sample taken at primary tumor resection. No cell sorting; template was whole RNA from tumor, lung tissue or PBMC. Specimen: PBMCs, collected at surgery. The chain is built from TRBV19 and TRBJ1-2; no clear D. The receptor was isolated from a male donor with early-stage non-small cell lung cancer. CDR3 in DNA: TGTGCCAGTAGTATCTCGGCTAACTATGGCTACACCTTC. Translating gives CASSISANYGYTF. Supplemented by reference TRBV19 and TRBJ1-2, the full variable domain reads DGGITQSPKYLFRKEGQNVTLSCEQNLNHDAMYWYRQDPGQGLRLIYYSQIVNDFQKGDIAEGYSVSREKKESFPLTVTSAQKNPTAFYLCASSISANYGYTFGSGTRLTVV.